Here is one TCR beta chain with its context. The data belong to a study of blood T cell repertoires in COVID-19. From germline, CDR1 is SNHLY and CDR2 FYNNEI. J gave up 4 bases and V 6 bases, and 4 bases lay outside the gene matches. The CDR3 runs to 13 residues. Sequencing was performed with immunoSEQ multiplex PCR; in TCRdb, only in-frame clones are kept and a portion is missing. This repertoire shows about 72,000 clones, 82% found once; its top ten account for roughly a sixth. This receptor was obtained from a human donor in a cohort sampled during active COVID-19. The sequenced material came from peripheral blood. J is TRBJ1-2 and V is TRBV2, with 8 bases aligning to TRBD1. CDR3 loop: CASSVDRVYGYTF. The CDR3 nucleotides are TGTGCCAGCAGCGTGGACAGGGTCTATGGCTACACCTTC.